This T cell receptor beta chain was sequenced during a study of shared clonotypes between healthy human individuals. The naive CD8 subset, CD45RO-negative cells positively selected for CCR7, excluded terminally differentiated effector memory CD45RA+ cells. TCRdb's copy holds only in-frame clones and misses some; the assay was immunoSEQ multiplex PCR. This repertoire shows some 2,100,000 clones, about 93% found once; its top ten account for 1.5% to 2%. CDR1 is SNHLY, CDR2 FYNNEI, per germline. The length of the CDR3 is 18 residues. V lost 2 bases to trimming and J lost 3 bases, with 23 bases between them.

This chain connects TRBV2 to TRBJ2-7, with D perhaps TRBD1 or TRBD2 (5 bases each). Source material: naive CD8+ T cells from PBMCs. The sequence was collected from a man younger than 35 in good health. Some clones in this sample may be carry-over from other donors' samples. DNA of the CDR3: TGTGCCAGCAGTGAATGGACATCGGGGATCTATGCGGTCTACGAGCAGTACTTC. Translated, it gives CASSEWTSGIYAVYEQYF.